This T cell receptor (beta chain) was captured in a study of blood T cell repertoires in COVID-19. Study information: Sites in the United States, Italy and Spain provided acute and convalescent COVID-19 samples.

The CDR3 sequence is 15 residues long. Germline CDR1 reads MNHNS; CDR2 reads SASEGT. V was pared by 1 base and J by 4 bases, with 7 bases of the junction left unmatched. Data came from immunoSEQ multiplex PCR; TCRdb stores just in-frame clones and leaves some out. Of some 46,000 clones in the sample, 75% to 90% were seen once. The chain combines TRBV6-1 with TRBJ2-7; TRBD1 agrees at 7 bases. This clonotype was obtained from a man aged 55 to 70 with acute or convalescent COVID-19. Sequenced material: peripheral blood. The CDR3 is CASSEGWQGVYEQYF. In DNA form, the CDR3 reads TGTGCCAGCAGTGAAGGGTGGCAGGGGGTATACGAGCAGTACTTC.